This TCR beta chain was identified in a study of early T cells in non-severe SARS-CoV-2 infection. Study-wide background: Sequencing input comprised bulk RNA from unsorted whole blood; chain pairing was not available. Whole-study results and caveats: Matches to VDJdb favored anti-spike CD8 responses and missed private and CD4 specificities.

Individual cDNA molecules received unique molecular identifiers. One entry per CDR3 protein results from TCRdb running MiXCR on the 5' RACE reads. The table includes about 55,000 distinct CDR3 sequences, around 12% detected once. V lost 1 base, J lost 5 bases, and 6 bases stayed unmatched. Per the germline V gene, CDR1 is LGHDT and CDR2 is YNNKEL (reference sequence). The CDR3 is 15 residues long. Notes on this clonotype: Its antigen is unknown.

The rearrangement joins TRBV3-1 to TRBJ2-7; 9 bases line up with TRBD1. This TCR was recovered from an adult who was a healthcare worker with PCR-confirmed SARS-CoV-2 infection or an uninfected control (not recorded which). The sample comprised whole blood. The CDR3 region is CASSQVRTGADEQYF. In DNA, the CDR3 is TGTGCCAGCAGCCAAGTCCGGACAGGGGCCGACGAGCAGTACTTC.